One and the same sample provided the 4 T cell receptor beta chains below, sequenced in a study of T cells after posttransplantation cyclophosphamide. Treatment was busulfan-fludarabine conditioning, a marrow graft, and cyclophosphamide on days +3 and +4. Method: immunoSEQ multiplex PCR; TCRdb's copy keeps in-frame clones and lacks some. Here the sample spans about 7,900 clones, over 75% being singletons. The source was PBMCs, collected after allogeneic stem cell transplant with posttransplant cyclophosphamide. Receptor source: a female patient between 40 and 55 years old who received an allogeneic stem cell transplant from an unrelated donor, was CMV-positive, and had no GVHD. The graft donor may be the source of some T cells.

The V and J genes are TRBV4-3 and TRBJ2-3, with 13 bases lining up with TRBD2. The J segment lost 3 bases and the V segment lost 3 bases, leaving 6 bases of the junction unmatched. The CDR3 is made up of 17 amino acids. Germline-derived CDR1 and CDR2 are LGHNA and YSLEER. The chain's CDR3 is CASSQERLAGGTDTQYF. The DNA for the CDR3 is TGCGCCAGCAGCCAGGAACGACTAGCGGGGGGAACAGATACGCAGTATTTT.

The chain joins TRBV19 to TRBJ1-3, with D perhaps TRBD1 (6 bases). Germline values: CDR1 LNHDA, CDR2 SQIVND (reference sequence). Trimming removed 0 bases from V and 2 bases from J, with 8 bases in between. The CDR3 is made up of 15 amino acids. The CDR3 reads CASSIEDSAGNTIYF. DNA of the CDR3: TGTGCCAGTAGTATAGAGGACAGTGCTGGAAACACCATATATTTT.

The V call is TRBV19, the J call TRBJ2-7; 10 nucleotides line up with TRBD2. Germline trimming cut 3 bases from V and 4 bases from J; bases unmatched to any gene: 3. The CDR3 loop spans 14 amino acids. Per germline, CDR1 LNHDA and CDR2 SQIVND (reference sequence). CDR3 loop: CASSIASGGYEQYF. The CDR3 DNA reads as TGTGCCAGTAGTATTGCTAGCGGGGGATACGAGCAGTACTTC. The full variable domain, rest sourced from reference TRBV19 and TRBJ2-7, is DGGITQSPKYLFRKEGQNVTLSCEQNLNHDAMYWYRQDPGQGLRLIYYSQIVNDFQKGDIAEGYSVSREKKESFPLTVTSAQKNPTAFYLCASSIASGGYEQYFGPGTRLTVT.

The chain carries TRBV4-3 and TRBJ1-4; 9 bases are shared with TRBD1. CDR3 length: 16 amino acids. CDR1 is LGHNA, CDR2 YSLEER, per germline. The trim removed 3 bases at V and 7 bases at J, leaving 9 bases unmatched. The DNA of the CDR3 is TGCGCCAGCAGCCACGTACCGGGACAGGGAAGTGAAAAACTGTTTTTT. It specifies CASSHVPGQGSEKLFF.